This record looks at one T cell receptor (beta chain) sequence and its context. This entry belongs to a study of blood T cell repertoires in COVID-19. About the study: Samples came from the United States, Italy and Spain, spanning acute and convalescent COVID-19.

Sequencing used immunoSEQ multiplex PCR; TCRdb keeps in-frame clones, though not all of them. The sample includes roughly 180,000 clones, around 83% of them seen just once. CDR1 is KGHSH, CDR2 LQKENI, per germline. CDR3 length equals 16 residues. The junction had 4 bases not matched to a gene; V was cut back by 1 base and J by 2 bases. V and J are TRBV18 and TRBJ2-3; 9 bases line up with TRBD2. The source is a woman in her forties or fifties with COVID-19, enrolled during active disease. Sequenced material: peripheral blood. The CDR3 loop is CASSPLSSGDTDTQYF. DNA for the CDR3: TGTGCCAGCTCACCACTATCTAGCGGGGACACAGATACGCAGTATTTT. The full variable domain, its missing parts supplied by reference TRBV18 and TRBJ2-3, is NAGVMQNPRHLVRRRGQEARLRCSPMKGHSHVYWYRQLPEEGLKFMVYLQKENIIDESGMPKERFSAEFPKEGPSILRIQQVVRGDSAAYFCASSPLSSGDTDTQYFGPGTRLTVL.